This T cell receptor beta chain came from a study of read filtering for tumor transcriptome and immune sequencing. Molecular barcoded adaptors covering alpha/delta and beta/gamma chains were used on approximately 400 ng RNA. MiXCR was run by TCRdb on the reads, yielding one entry per CDR3 protein. The data show tens of thousands of distinct CDR3 sequences, roughly an eighth seen once. This CDR3 contains 15 residues. The germline gives CDR1 LNHDA, CDR2 SQIVND (reference sequence). Trimming shortened V by 4 bases and J by 0 bases, and 10 bases separated the two germline ends. The TCR originated in a donor over 35 with multiple myeloma. The sample was a population of CD138-negative cells sorted from bone marrow. The chain uses TRBV19 and TRBJ1-5, with D unresolved. The CDR3 loop is CASSRPDFSNQPQHF. The CDR3 nucleotides are TGTGCCAGTAGTAGACCAGATTTTAGCAATCAGCCCCAGCATTTT.